These 31 T cell receptor beta chains were sequenced from one sample in a study of cytomegalovirus exposure and HLA in healthy donors. Profiling relied on immunoSEQ multiplex PCR, and the TCRdb table lists in-frame clones only, not all of them. The sample holds roughly 150,000 clones, roughly nine tenths seen once. The sample was PBMCs. These receptors originate from a woman in her late teens or twenties in good health and CMV-seropositive.

V gene TRBV28 combines with J gene TRBJ2-7; 9 nucleotides match TRBD2. The germline V gene encodes CDR1 MDHEN and CDR2 SYDVKM. This CDR3 spans 15 amino acids. V shed 6 bases and J 1 base; nucleotides not matched to a gene: 7. CDR3 nucleotides: TGTGCCAGCAGAAAAAGACTAGCGGAGTCCTACGAGCAGTACTTC. Residues: CASRKRLAESYEQYF.

The chain joins TRBV7-8 to TRBJ2-5; 13 bases are a match to TRBD2. The CDR3 consists of 16 residues. CDR1 SGHVS and CDR2 FQNEAQ come from the germline V gene. V shed 3 bases, J shed 1 base, and the junction held 2 bases outside the gene matches. In DNA, the CDR3 is TGTGCCAGCAGCTTGACTAGCGGGAGGCTCCAAGAGACCCAGTACTTC. This translates into CASSLTSGRLQETQYF.

The V and J genes are TRBV9 and TRBJ2-7, with a tentative D call TRBD1 (5 bases). Germline V gives CDR1 SGDLS, CDR2 YYNGEE. V was trimmed by 0 bases and J by 2 bases, leaving 9 bases between them. The CDR3 is 14 amino acids. The CDR3 sequence: CASSVAQGAYEQYF. Here the CDR3 DNA reads TGTGCCAGCAGCGTAGCTCAGGGTGCCTACGAGCAGTACTTC. The full variable domain, with the rest looked up from reference TRBV9 and TRBJ2-7, is DSGVTQTPKHLITATGQRVTLRCSPRSGDLSVYWYQQSLDQGLQFLIQYYNGEERAKGNILERFSAQQFPDLHSELNLSSLELGDSALYFCASSVAQGAYEQYFGPGTRLTVT.

V usage is TRBV30 and J usage is TRBJ1-5, with a possible D match to TRBD1 (5 bases). CDR3 size: 15 residues. The germline CDR1 and CDR2 sequences are GTSNPN and SVGIG (reference sequence). V was clipped by 0 bases and J by 6 bases, with 15 bases between them. CDR3 amino acids: CAWSVGGFRSQPQHF. CDR3 nucleotide sequence: TGTGCCTGGAGTGTTGGGGGGTTCAGGTCTCAGCCCCAGCATTTT.

The chain carries TRBV6-1 and TRBJ2-3; TRBD2 might be the D (6 bases). Trimming took 8 bases from V and 2 from J, leaving 14 bases between them. CDR1 is MNHNS and CDR2 is SASEGT in the germline V gene. The CDR3 is 14 amino acids. The CDR3 nucleotides are TGTGCCAGCCTTAACTCGGGACTCACAGATACGCAGTATTTT. Translated: CASLNSGLTDTQYF.

The rearrangement uses TRBV7-9 and TRBJ2-7, with TRBD2 matching 13 bases. Germline V gives CDR1 SEHNR, CDR2 FQNEAQ (reference sequence). The CDR3 length is 15 residues. The junction had 4 bases not matched to a gene; V was cut back by 3 bases and J by 5 bases. The CDR3 DNA sequence: TGTGCCAGCAGCTTCGGGACTAGCGGGAACCACGAGCAGTACTTC. As protein: CASSFGTSGNHEQYF.

The genes are TRBV7-6 and TRBJ2-1; 12 bases agree with TRBD2. The germline CDR1 and CDR2 sequences are SGHVS and FNYEAQ. CDR3 length equals 16 residues. Unmatched junction bases numbered 3, after V lost 1 base and J lost 5 bases. The CDR3 DNA is TGTGCCAGCAGCTTAGGGGCTAGCGGGAGGGACAATGAGCAGTTCTTC. It yields the protein CASSLGASGRDNEQFF. The whole variable domain, remainder taken from reference TRBV7-6 and TRBJ2-1, is GAGVSQSPRYKVTKRGQDVALRCDPISGHVSLYWYRQALGQGPEFLTYFNYEAQQDKSGLPNDRFSAERPEGSISTLTIQRTEQRDSAMYRCASSLGASGRDNEQFFGPGTRLTVL.

J is TRBJ1-4 and V is TRBV6-1; TRBD1 matches 7 bases. The V segment lost 0 bases and the J segment 7 bases; nucleotides outside the gene matches: 8. Germline assignment: CDR1 MNHNS and CDR2 SASEGT. This CDR3 spans 16 amino acids. Here the CDR3 reads CASSEAWSGDSEKLFF. CDR3 sequence (DNA): TGTGCCAGCAGTGAAGCCTGGTCGGGGGACAGTGAAAAACTGTTTTTT.

As concerns this clone: This may be a read error: a much more frequent sequence differs by one nucleotide. The rearrangement links TRBV6-1 to TRBJ2-1; tentatively, D is TRBD2 (5 bases). From germline, CDR1 is MNHNS and CDR2 SASEGT. V was trimmed by 6 bases and J by 0 bases, leaving 6 bases between them. This CDR3 contains 13 residues. CDR3 in amino acids: CASRAGSYNEQFF. In DNA form, the CDR3 reads TGTGCCAGCAGGGCGGGCTCCTACAATGAGCAGTTCTTC.

V and J are TRBV2 and TRBJ2-7; 9 nucleotides align to TRBD1. From germline, CDR1 is SNHLY and CDR2 FYNNEI. The CDR3 contains 13 residues. V lost 6 bases to trimming and J lost 5 bases; unmatched junction nucleotides: 5. The CDR3 DNA is TGTGCCAGCAGAAGGGACAGGGCGGACGAGCAGTACTTC. Encoded protein: CASRRDRADEQYF.

The chain has TRBV29-1 and TRBJ1-1, with 11 bases fitting TRBD1. Germline CDR1 and CDR2: SQVTM and ANQGSEA. V was clipped by 4 bases and J by 1 base; unmatched bases: 11. This CDR3 has 17 residues. This CDR3 is CSVGAWTGGLRNTEAFF. CDR3 bases: TGCAGCGTTGGGGCCTGGACAGGGGGCTTAAGGAACACTGAAGCTTTCTTT.

J is TRBJ1-4 and V is TRBV30; 11 bases agree with TRBD1. Germline CDR1 GTSNPN, CDR2 SVGIG (reference sequence). CDR3 size: 14 residues. Unmatched junction bases numbered 5, after V lost 8 bases and J lost 3 bases. The CDR3 loop reads CAGGQGAANEKLFF. The CDR3, as DNA: TGTGCCGGTGGACAGGGGGCGGCTAATGAAAAACTGTTTTTT.

This clone occurred many times. This rearrangement joins TRBV19 to TRBJ2-7; a possible D gene is TRBD2 (5 bases). The CDR3 has 15 residues. Trimming shortened V by 1 base and J by 2 bases, and 12 bases separated the two germline ends. The germline gives CDR1 LNHDA, CDR2 SQIVND (reference sequence). The CDR3 DNA follows: TGTGCCAGTAGTATAGTGAAGCGGATGACCTACGAGCAGTACTTC. Its translation is CASSIVKRMTYEQYF. Full variable domain (remainder filled in from reference TRBV19 and TRBJ2-7): DGGITQSPKYLFRKEGQNVTLSCEQNLNHDAMYWYRQDPGQGLRLIYYSQIVNDFQKGDIAEGYSVSREKKESFPLTVTSAQKNPTAFYLCASSIVKRMTYEQYFGPGTRLTVT.

This chain joins TRBV10-1 and TRBJ2-2; 7 nucleotides match TRBD2. V was pared by 0 bases and J by 0 bases, with 4 bases of the junction left unmatched. The CDR3 totals 17 residues. Germline V CDR1 and CDR2: WNHNN, SYGVQD (reference sequence). The CDR3 is CASSESGAGANTGELFF. As DNA, the CDR3 is TGCGCCAGCAGTGAGTCCGGCGCGGGAGCGAACACCGGGGAGCTGTTTTTT.

This clone was picked up a small number of times. The chain joins TRBV7-2 to TRBJ2-7, with D tentatively TRBD1 (6 bases). The germline CDR1 and CDR2 sequences are SGHTA and FQGNSA. This CDR3 region has 14 residues. Deletions cut 5 bases from V and 1 base from J, with 12 bases between. The CDR3 sequence: CASSPLTGSYEQYF. The CDR3 coding sequence is TGTGCCAGCAGCCCCTTGACAGGTTCCTACGAGCAGTACTTC.

The V and J genes are TRBV6-8 and TRBJ1-5, with D perhaps TRBD1 (6 bases). Trimming cost V 6 bases and J 3 bases, with 12 bases left between them. CDR1 MNHGY and CDR2 SAAAGT come from the germline V gene. This CDR3 has 14 amino acids. CDR3 nucleotide sequence: TGTGCCAGCAGGCCGGGACAAGACAATCAGCCCCAGCATTTT. This gives the protein CASRPGQDNQPQHF.

This chain joins TRBV6-5 and TRBJ2-7; 10 bases are a match to TRBD2. J gave up 6 bases and V 5 bases, and 7 bases lay outside the gene matches. Germline lookup yields CDR1 MNHEY and CDR2 SVGAGI. The CDR3 runs 14 residues. This chain's CDR3 is CASSRASGSGEQYF. As DNA, the CDR3 is TGTGCCAGCAGTCGGGCTAGCGGGAGTGGCGAGCAGTACTTC.

CDR3 sequence: CASSDRGLAGRNEQFF. DNA for the CDR3: TGTGCCAGCAGTGACAGGGGTTTAGCGGGTAGGAATGAGCAGTTCTTC. The rearrangement links TRBV6-4 to TRBJ2-1, with 7 bases identical to TRBD2. The CDR3 is 16 residues long. V lost 2 bases, J lost 7 bases, and 11 bases stayed unmatched. Germline V lookup: CDR1 MRHNA, CDR2 SNTAGT.

The V and J genes are TRBV7-6 and TRBJ2-3, with a possible D match to TRBD2 (6 bases). The germline V and J ends were trimmed by 5 bases and 4 bases, with 19 bases remaining between them. The CDR3 loop spans 16 amino acids. CDR1 SGHVS and CDR2 FNYEAQ come from the germline V gene. The CDR3 reads CASSNRDFRGADTQYF. The CDR3 region has the DNA TGTGCCAGCAGCAACCGGGACTTCAGAGGGGCAGATACGCAGTATTTT.

This sequence joins TRBV11-1 and TRBJ2-3; 13 bases map to TRBD2. This CDR3 region has 16 residues. From germline, CDR1 is SGHAT and CDR2 FQDESV (reference sequence). V lost 5 bases and J lost 6; bases outside the gene matches: 8. The CDR3 spells CASSPDMTSGRDTQYF. The CDR3 DNA sequence: TGTGCCAGCAGCCCAGACATGACTAGCGGGAGGGATACGCAGTATTTT.

The rearrangement uses TRBV7-9 and TRBJ2-5; 12 bases line up with TRBD2. The CDR3 length is 15 residues. The J segment lost 5 bases and the V segment lost 1 base, leaving 2 bases of the junction unmatched. The germline gives CDR1 SEHNR, CDR2 FQNEAQ (reference sequence). CDR3 sequence: CASSLVLAGGETQYF. The CDR3 DNA follows: TGTGCCAGCAGCTTAGTCCTAGCGGGAGGGGAGACCCAGTACTTC.

This clone was found once. The V gene is TRBV13, the J gene TRBJ2-1, with D possibly TRBD1 on 7 matching bases. The germline CDR1 and CDR2 sequences are PRHDT and FYEKMQ (reference sequence). V was cut by 5 bases and J by 6 bases, with 23 bases left in between. CDR3 length equals 17 residues. This CDR3 is CASSPAGGQGGSNEQFF. CDR3 nucleotide sequence: TGTGCCAGCAGCCCGGCCGGGGGCCAGGGGGGCAGCAATGAGCAGTTCTTC.

This clone was counted a few times. The V and J genes are TRBV7-2 and TRBJ2-2; TRBD1 is a possible D gene (5 bases). From germline, CDR1 is SGHTA and CDR2 FQGNSA. Trimming removed 5 bases at V and 3 bases at J, with 13 bases between. The length of the CDR3 is 15 residues. CDR3 region: CASSPYWGDTGELFF. CDR3 sequence (DNA): TGTGCCAGCAGCCCCTATTGGGGCGACACCGGGGAGCTGTTTTTT.

CDR3 amino acids: CASSLMAGRYNEQFF. CDR3 in DNA: TGTGCCAGCAGCTTAATGGCGGGTCGGTACAATGAGCAGTTCTTC. The chain carries TRBV7-3 and TRBJ2-1; tentatively, D is TRBD2 (5 bases). Per germline, CDR1 SGHTA and CDR2 FQGTGA. Trimming cost V 1 base and J 4 bases, with 11 bases left between them. CDR3 length: 15 residues.

The chain recombines TRBV29-1 with TRBJ1-1; D perhaps matches TRBD1 (6 bases). Trimming stripped 6 bases from V and 8 bases from J, with 10 bases between. The CDR3 totals 10 residues. Germline lookup yields CDR1 SQVTM and CDR2 ANQGSEA. CDR3 sequence (DNA): TGCAGCGTGGATACAGGGGAAGCTTTCTTT. Protein product: CSVDTGEAFF.

The gene calls are TRBV5-5 and TRBJ2-3; 10 bases align to TRBD2. This CDR3 is built from 15 residues. J lost 5 bases, V lost 2 bases, and 5 bases had no gene match. CDR1 is SGHKS, CDR2 YYEKEE, per germline (reference sequence). The CDR3 is CASSFWSSGRDTQYF. In DNA form, the CDR3 reads TGTGCCAGCAGCTTTTGGTCTAGCGGGAGAGATACGCAGTATTTT.

V usage is TRBV19 and J usage is TRBJ2-5; a weak D match, TRBD2 (5 bases). CDR3 length: 11 amino acids. V shed 3 bases and J shed 10 bases, with 9 bases lying between them. CDR1 is LNHDA, CDR2 SQIVND, per germline (reference sequence). Here the CDR3 reads CASSMGAGQYF. The CDR3 nucleotides read TGTGCCAGTAGTATGGGAGCAGGCCAGTACTTC.

V is TRBV29-1 and J is TRBJ2-7, with 10 bases fitting TRBD1. The CDR3 covers 16 residues. Unmatched junction bases numbered 14, after V lost 5 bases and J lost 4 bases. CDR1 is SQVTM, CDR2 ANQGSEA, per germline. The DNA of the CDR3 is TGCAGCGTTTCCCTCGCTATGGGACAGGGGAGATACGAGCAGTACTTC. Its protein product is CSVSLAMGQGRYEQYF.

This clone was recorded only once. V is TRBV5-4 and J is TRBJ2-3, with 9 bases aligning to TRBD1. Looked up from germline, CDR1 is SGHNT and CDR2 is YYREEE (reference sequence). Losses at the gene ends were 3 bases for V and 11 bases for J; bases not matched to a gene: 10. The CDR3 is 14 residues long. CDR3 protein: CASSSGQGYVEQYF. The CDR3 DNA sequence: TGTGCCAGCAGCTCCGGACAGGGGTATGTTGAGCAGTATTTT.

The V call is TRBV7-9, the J call TRBJ2-7, with D unresolved. Per the germline V gene, CDR1 is SEHNR and CDR2 is FQNEAQ (reference sequence). The CDR3 sequence is 13 residues long. Between the trimmed V and J ends, which lost 4 bases and 5 bases, there was a span of 12 bases. CDR3 coding DNA: TGTGCCAGCAGCTGGTTGCGGCCAGACGAGCAGTACTTC. Protein product: CASSWLRPDEQYF.

A single count supports this clone. V is TRBV6-5 and J is TRBJ2-5; D might be TRBD1 (5 bases). CDR1 and CDR2 from the germline V gene are MNHEY and SVGAGI. The CDR3 contains 15 residues. Between the trimmed V and J ends, which lost 6 bases and 4 bases, there was a span of 18 bases. CDR3 DNA sequence: TGTGCCAGCAGACACGAGGACACCCCGGGAGAGACCCAGTACTTC. Translated, it gives CASRHEDTPGETQYF.